One and the same sample provided the 10 T cell receptor beta chains below, sequenced in a study of technical replicates of blood from a handful of donors. Sequenced by immunoSEQ multiplex PCR; TCRdb stores in-frame clones only, minus some. The table includes tens of thousands of clones, roughly 92% detected once. Sequences were obtained from T cells isolated from PBMCs. These receptors all stem from a human donor in good health.

This chain links TRBV30 with TRBJ1-4, with D possibly TRBD1 on 6 matching bases. Trimming cost V 2 bases and J 7 bases, with 17 bases left between them. Germline lookup yields CDR1 GTSNPN and CDR2 SVGIG (reference sequence). The CDR3 has 15 amino acids. The DNA for the CDR3 is TGTGCCTGGAGTCCCCTGGGTCAGGGGAGTGAAAAACTGTTTTTT. As protein: CAWSPLGQGSEKLFF.

The V gene is TRBV5-5, the J gene TRBJ2-2, with TRBD1 as a possible D gene (6 bases). This CDR3 spans 15 amino acids. CDR1 is SGHKS, CDR2 YYEKEE, per germline (reference sequence). V lost 4 bases, J lost 2 bases, and 12 bases lay in between. The CDR3 DNA reads as TGTGCCAGCAGCCCACAACAGGGAAACACCGGGGAGCTGTTTTTT. It is translated as CASSPQQGNTGELFF.

The V gene is TRBV10-3, the J gene TRBJ2-1; D gene ambiguous. The germline V gene has CDR1 ENHRY and CDR2 SYGVKD. V lost 6 bases, J lost 0 bases, and 3 bases lay in between. The CDR3 has 12 residues. DNA of the CDR3: TGTGCCATCAGCGGCTCCTACAATGAGCAGTTCTTC. This gives the protein CAISGSYNEQFF.

This rearrangement joins TRBV5-4 to TRBJ2-2; D is unclear. Trimming cost V 2 bases and J 3 bases, with 8 bases left between them. This CDR3 is 14 amino acids long. Germline V gene data show CDR1 as SGHNT and CDR2 as YYREEE (reference sequence). The CDR3 spells CASSLAPDTGELFF. Written as DNA, the CDR3 is TGTGCCAGCAGCTTAGCCCCCGACACCGGGGAGCTGTTTTTT.

The chain couples TRBV23-1 to TRBJ2-2, with 8 bases matching TRBD1. TRBV23-1 is noted as an ORF with a role that remains uncertain. The CDR3 loop spans 17 amino acids. Losses at the gene ends were 1 base for V and 5 bases for J; bases not matched to a gene: 9. The CDR3 protein is CASSQCHSTGGTGELFF. CDR3 in DNA: TGCGCCAGCAGTCAATGCCACTCTACAGGGGGAACCGGGGAGCTGTTTTTT.

The chain links TRBV13 to TRBJ1-1; D call uncertain. V dropped 6 bases and J dropped 5 bases, with 7 bases sitting between them. The CDR3 is 11 amino acids. CDR1 is PRHDT, CDR2 FYEKMQ, per germline (reference sequence). The CDR3 coding sequence is TGTGCCAGCAGTTTACGTACTGAAGCTTTCTTT. Translation: CASSLRTEAFF.

The J gene is TRBJ2-7, the V gene TRBV7-9; 12 bases map to TRBD2. CDR3 length equals 14 residues. The V gene's germline CDR1 is SEHNR and CDR2 FQNEAQ (reference sequence). V shed 1 base and J 6 bases; nucleotides not matched to a gene: 1. CDR3 nucleotides: TGTGCCAGCAGCTTAGAACTAGCGGGAGGCGAGCAGTACTTC. Translation: CASSLELAGGEQYF.

The chain joins TRBV19 to TRBJ1-5; 11 positions agree with TRBD1. The CDR3 length is 14 residues. CDR1 LNHDA and CDR2 SQIVND come from the germline V gene (reference sequence). J lost 6 bases, V lost 9 bases, and 7 bases had no gene match. CDR3 nucleotide sequence: TGTGCCAGCCAGGGGGACAGGGGGTTTCAGCCCCAGCATTTT. This codes for CASQGDRGFQPQHF.

This clone appeared a single time. Here the CDR3 reads CASSLVGSEQETQYF. CDR3 coding DNA: TGCGCCAGCAGCTTGGTAGGTAGCGAACAAGAGACCCAGTACTTC. V usage is TRBV5-1 and J usage is TRBJ2-5; TRBD2 is a possible D gene (5 bases). The germline V gene encodes CDR1 SGHRS and CDR2 YFSETQ. This CDR3 is 15 amino acids long. Trimming shortened V by 0 bases and J by 2 bases, and 11 bases separated the two germline ends.

The chain couples TRBV6-4 to TRBJ2-7, with D tentatively TRBD2 (6 bases). From germline, CDR1 is MRHNA and CDR2 SNTAGT. V lost 4 bases and J lost 2, with 15 bases in between. CDR3 size: 15 residues. The DNA for the CDR3 is TGTGCCAGCAGTGTTGTTAGCGGAAAGCCCTACGAGCAGTACTTC. Encoded protein: CASSVVSGKPYEQYF.